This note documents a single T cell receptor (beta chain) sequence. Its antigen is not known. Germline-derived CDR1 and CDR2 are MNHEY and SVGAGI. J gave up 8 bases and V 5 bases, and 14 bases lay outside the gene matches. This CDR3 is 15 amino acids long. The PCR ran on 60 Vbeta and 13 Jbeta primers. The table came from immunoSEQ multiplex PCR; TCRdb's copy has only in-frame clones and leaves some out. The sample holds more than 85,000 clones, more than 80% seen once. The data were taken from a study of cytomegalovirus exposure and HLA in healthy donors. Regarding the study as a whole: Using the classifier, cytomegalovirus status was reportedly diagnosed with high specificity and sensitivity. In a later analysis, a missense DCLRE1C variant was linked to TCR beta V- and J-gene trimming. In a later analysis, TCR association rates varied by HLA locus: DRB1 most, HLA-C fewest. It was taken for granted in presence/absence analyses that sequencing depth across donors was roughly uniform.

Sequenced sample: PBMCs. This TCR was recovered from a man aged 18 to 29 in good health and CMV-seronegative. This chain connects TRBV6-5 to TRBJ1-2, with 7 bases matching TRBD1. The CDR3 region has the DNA TGTGCCAGCAGTCCCCTGACAGGGAGAAGTTACGGCTACACCTTC. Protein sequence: CASSPLTGRSYGYTF.